Listed here are 23 T cell receptor beta chains from one sample, sequenced in a study of radiation and T cells in renal cell carcinoma. Described time point: blood 4 weeks post-SBRT, at nephrectomy. Treatment defined: 15 Gy SBRT to primary tumor, nephrectomy 4 weeks later. TCRdb's copy holds only in-frame clones and misses some; the assay was immunoSEQ multiplex PCR. This sample yields under 100,000 clones, of which roughly 84% are seen a single time; 7.2% belongs to the top ten. The material was blood, obtained from a patient whose treatment included radiotherapy and nephrectomy. The receptors were gathered from a man between 60 and 75 years old with renal cell carcinoma.

The chain uses TRBV7-9 and TRBJ2-1; TRBD2 agrees at 8 bases. Germline trimming cut 4 bases from V and 3 bases from J; bases unmatched to any gene: 5. CDR3 length: 15 residues. The germline gives CDR1 SEHNR, CDR2 FQNEAQ (reference sequence). The DNA for the CDR3 is TGTGCCAGCAGCTCAACTAGCGGCAACTACAATGAGCAGTTCTTC. It is translated as CASSSTSGNYNEQFF. The full variable domain, rest sourced from reference TRBV7-9 and TRBJ2-1, is DTGVSQNPRHKITKRGQNVTFRCDPISEHNRLYWYRQTLGQGPEFLTYFQNEAQLEKSRLLSDRFSAERPKGSFSTLEIQRTEQGDSAMYLCASSSTSGNYNEQFFGPGTRLTVL.

The chain is built from TRBV12-5 and TRBJ2-3; a possible D gene is TRBD2 (6 bases). V gave up 1 base and J gave up 6 bases, with 14 bases separating them. This CDR3 spans 15 amino acids. Germline lookup yields CDR1 LGHNT and CDR2 FRNRAP. The CDR3: CASGLGHGLQDTQYF. CDR3 nucleotides: TGTGCTAGTGGTTTGGGACATGGACTACAGGATACGCAGTATTTT.

This clone was observed a handful of times. The chain couples TRBV4-2 to TRBJ2-1, with 7 positions matching TRBD1. Germline values: CDR1 LGHNA, CDR2 YNFKEQ. Trimming took 0 bases from V and 8 from J; bases not matched to a gene: 7. The CDR3 contains 15 residues. CDR3 sequence reads: CASSQERQGWDEQFF. The DNA for the CDR3 is TGTGCCAGCAGCCAAGAAAGACAGGGATGGGATGAGCAGTTCTTC.

This chain links TRBV5-4 with TRBJ2-2, with a tentative D call TRBD2 (6 bases). The CDR3 has 17 amino acids. Germline V gives CDR1 SGHNT, CDR2 YYREEE (reference sequence). Trimming left V 3 bases short and J 4 bases short, with 19 bases between. The CDR3, as DNA: TGTGCCAGCAGCTCGAAAGCGGGCCTTAGTGGCACCGGGGAGCTGTTTTTT. Encoded protein: CASSSKAGLSGTGELFF.

V is TRBV7-9 and J is TRBJ1-3; the D is unclear. The V end lost 1 base, the J end lost 4 bases, and 8 bases lay between the germline ends. This CDR3 is built from 14 residues. From germline, CDR1 is SEHNR and CDR2 FQNEAQ (reference sequence). CDR3 nucleotide sequence: TGTGCCAGCAGCTTAGTCCTCCGCGGAAACACCATATATTTT. Encoded protein: CASSLVLRGNTIYF.

The CDR3 nucleotides read TGTGCCAGCAGCTTATACATGGATAGCAATCAGCCCCAGCATTTT. Protein product: CASSLYMDSNQPQHF. The rearrangement links TRBV7-2 to TRBJ1-5; D is unresolved. The V gene lost 2 bases and the J gene lost 0 bases, with 8 bases spanning the gap. This CDR3 is 15 amino acids long. Germline-derived CDR1 and CDR2 are SGHTA and FQGNSA.

The chain couples TRBV11-2 to TRBJ2-5, with a tentative D call TRBD1 (5 bases). Germline V lookup: CDR1 SGHAT, CDR2 FQNNGV. The V end was cut by 2 bases, the J end by 4 bases, with 11 bases between. The CDR3 sequence is 14 residues long. CDR3 loop: CASSLIRRGETQYF. CDR3 coding DNA: TGTGCCAGCAGCTTAATCAGAAGGGGAGAGACCCAGTACTTC.

This clone was recorded a few times. V gene TRBV7-6 combines with J gene TRBJ2-2, with 7 bases aligning to TRBD1. With V trimmed by 5 bases and J by 5 bases, 8 bases remained unmatched. The CDR3 length is 15 residues. Germline assignment: CDR1 SGHVS and CDR2 FNYEAQ. Written as DNA, the CDR3 is TGTGCCAGCAGCCCCTCCGTGACAGGGACCGGGGAGCTGTTTTTT. Translated: CASSPSVTGTGELFF.

This clone was seen only a few times. This sequence joins TRBV9 and TRBJ2-7; 8 bases are a match to TRBD2. From germline, CDR1 is SGDLS and CDR2 YYNGEE. V shed 0 bases and J 0 bases; nucleotides not matched to a gene: 8. The CDR3 is 17 residues long. The CDR3 DNA is TGTGCCAGCAGCGTAGCTCCCCTAGCGGGCCCCTCCTACGAGCAGTACTTC. Protein product: CASSVAPLAGPSYEQYF. Using reference TRBV9 and TRBJ2-7 for the parts outside the CDR3, the full variable domain is DSGVTQTPKHLITATGQRVTLRCSPRSGDLSVYWYQQSLDQGLQFLIQYYNGEERAKGNILERFSAQQFPDLHSELNLSSLELGDSALYFCASSVAPLAGPSYEQYFGPGTRLTVT.

J is TRBJ2-7 and V is TRBV25-1; no clear D. The CDR3 totals 11 residues. Trimming pared 4 bases from V and 3 bases from J, leaving 4 bases between. Germline-derived CDR1 and CDR2 are MGHDK and SYGVNS. As DNA, the CDR3 is TGTGCCAGCAGTGGGTTCTACGAGCAGTACTTC. Translated: CASSGFYEQYF.

The sample holds many counts of this clone. The V gene is TRBV28, the J gene TRBJ1-5, with a possible D match to TRBD1 (5 bases). Trimming removed 7 bases from V and 7 bases from J, with 20 bases in between. Germline values: CDR1 MDHEN, CDR2 SYDVKM. This CDR3 spans 15 amino acids. As DNA, the CDR3 is TGTGCCAGCACGGGGCTTGGACTGATGGTACAGCCCCAGCATTTT. Encoded protein: CASTGLGLMVQPQHF.

This clone has just one count. The rearrangement links TRBV14 to TRBJ1-1; the D is unclear. Germline CDR1 SGHDN, CDR2 FVKESK. The CDR3 is made up of 14 amino acids. The V end was cut by 1 base, the J end by 4 bases, with 10 bases between. The CDR3 bases are TGTGCCAGCAGCCAAGGTGAGGTGAGCACTGAAGCTTTCTTT. Its protein is CASSQGEVSTEAFF.

The chain uses TRBV19 and TRBJ2-1; the match to TRBD1 covers 7 bases. Trimming cost V 6 bases and J 6 bases; bases outside gene matches: 5. Germline V gene lookup returns CDR1 LNHDA and CDR2 SQIVND (reference sequence). CDR3 size: 13 residues. The CDR3 is CASSVTGANEQFF. The CDR3 DNA follows: TGTGCCAGTAGCGTCACAGGGGCCAATGAGCAGTTCTTC.

The genes are TRBV27 and TRBJ2-1; D is perhaps TRBD2 (6 bases). CDR1 MNHEY and CDR2 SMNVEV come from the germline V gene (reference sequence). V lost 1 base, J lost 4 bases, and 11 bases lay in between. The CDR3 runs to 15 residues. The CDR3 DNA follows: TGTGCCAGCAGTTTATTCGTAGCGGAATACAATGAGCAGTTCTTC. It codes for CASSLFVAEYNEQFF.

This clone was observed a handful of times. The rearrangement uses TRBV25-1 and TRBJ2-5, with TRBD2 matching 7 bases. There are 18 residues in the CDR3. After removal of 3 bases from V and 1 base from J, the junction contained 14 bases not matched to a gene. The germline gives CDR1 MGHDK, CDR2 SYGVNS. Here the CDR3 reads CASSEPSEGGGPQETQYF. The CDR3 DNA follows: TGTGCCAGCAGTGAGCCCTCTGAAGGCGGGGGACCCCAAGAGACCCAGTACTTC.

The chain employs TRBV28 and TRBJ1-2; D ambiguous. This CDR3 contains 13 residues. Trimming left V 4 bases short and J 7 bases short, with 13 bases between. The germline V gene has CDR1 MDHEN and CDR2 SYDVKM. The CDR3 DNA is TGTGCCAGCAGTTCCGGGAATCTCTCTGGCTACACCTTC. It is translated as CASSSGNLSGYTF.

The chain has TRBV6-1 and TRBJ1-4; 10 bases are shared with TRBD1. There are 15 residues in the CDR3. Unmatched junction bases numbered 4, after V lost 1 base and J lost 8 bases. In germline, CDR1 is MNHNS, CDR2 SASEGT. The CDR3 is CASSEGTGGKEKLFF. CDR3 coding DNA: TGTGCCAGCAGTGAAGGGACAGGGGGGAAGGAAAAACTGTTTTTT.

The V call is TRBV28, the J call TRBJ1-5, with a possible D match to TRBD1 (6 bases). Trimming took off 8 bases at V and 5 bases at J, with 16 bases between the two ends. Looked up from germline, CDR1 is MDHEN and CDR2 is SYDVKM. This CDR3 contains 14 residues. The CDR3 region has the DNA TGTGCCAGCCTCCCCCCAGGGGCCTATCAGCCCCAGCATTTT. Translating it yields CASLPPGAYQPQHF.

J is TRBJ2-3 and V is TRBV5-1; 7 positions match TRBD1. Losses at the gene ends were 4 bases for V and 6 bases for J; bases not matched to a gene: 8. The V gene's germline CDR1 is SGHRS and CDR2 YFSETQ. The CDR3 is made up of 14 amino acids. CDR3 region: CASSLDRVRDTQYF. In DNA, the CDR3 is TGCGCCAGCAGCCTCGACAGGGTGAGGGATACGCAGTATTTT.

The gene calls are TRBV27 and TRBJ2-7; tentative D call: TRBD2 (5 bases). V gave up 5 bases and J gave up 2 bases, with 16 bases separating them. The CDR3 extends over 15 amino acids. Germline V gene data show CDR1 as MNHEY and CDR2 as SMNVEV (reference sequence). This chain's CDR3 is CASSPFDYHPYEQYF. CDR3 DNA sequence: TGTGCCAGCAGTCCTTTTGACTACCACCCCTACGAGCAGTACTTC.

In DNA form, the CDR3 reads TGTGCCAGCAGCAAAGCAAGGGACAGGGATTCAACTAATGAAAAACTGTTTTTT. This translates into CASSKARDRDSTNEKLFF. This chain links TRBV21-1 with TRBJ1-4; the D segment call TRBD1 is taken from the table without a DNA check. TRBV21-1 constitutes a pseudogene. The CDR3 sequence is 18 residues long.

The gene calls are TRBV2 and TRBJ2-7; TRBD1 aligns across 8 bases. Germline trimming cut 11 bases from V and 6 bases from J; bases unmatched to any gene: 21. Germline lookup yields CDR1 SNHLY and CDR2 FYNNEI. This CDR3 contains 16 residues. The CDR3 region is CAGQPEVGQGGGEQYF. CDR3 bases: TGTGCCGGGCAACCCGAAGTAGGACAGGGAGGAGGCGAGCAGTACTTC.

Turning to this clone: The sample carries other DNA sequences with the same CDR3. The chain recombines TRBV5-1 with TRBJ2-3; D ambiguous. CDR1 and CDR2 from the germline V gene are SGHRS and YFSETQ. Trimming left V 0 bases short and J 6 bases short, with 2 bases between. The CDR3 is made up of 11 amino acids. CDR3 sequence reads: CASSLVDTQYF. CDR3 bases: TGCGCCAGCAGCTTGGTGGATACGCAGTATTTT. The full variable domain, rest sourced from reference TRBV5-1 and TRBJ2-3, is KAGVTQTPRYLIKTRGQQVTLSCSPISGHRSVSWYQQTPGQGLQFLFEYFSETQRNKGNFPGRFSGRQFSNSRSEMNVSTLELGDSALYLCASSLVDTQYFGPGTRLTVL.